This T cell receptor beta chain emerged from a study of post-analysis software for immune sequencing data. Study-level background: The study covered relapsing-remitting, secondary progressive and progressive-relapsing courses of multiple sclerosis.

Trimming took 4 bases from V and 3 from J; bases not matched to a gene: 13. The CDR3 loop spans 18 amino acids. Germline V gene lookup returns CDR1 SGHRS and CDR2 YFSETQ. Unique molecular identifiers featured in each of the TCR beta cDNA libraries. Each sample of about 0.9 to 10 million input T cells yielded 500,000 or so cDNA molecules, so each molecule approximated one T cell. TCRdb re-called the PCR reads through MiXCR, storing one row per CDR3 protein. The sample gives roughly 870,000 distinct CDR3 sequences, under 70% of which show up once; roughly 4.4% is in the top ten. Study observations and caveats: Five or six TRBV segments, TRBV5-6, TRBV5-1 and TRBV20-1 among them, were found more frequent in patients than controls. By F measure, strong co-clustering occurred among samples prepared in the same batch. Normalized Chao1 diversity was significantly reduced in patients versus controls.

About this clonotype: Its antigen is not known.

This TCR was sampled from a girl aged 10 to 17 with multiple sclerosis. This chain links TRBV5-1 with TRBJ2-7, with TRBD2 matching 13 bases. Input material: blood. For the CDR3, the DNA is TGCGCCAGCAGCCCGGCAGGACTAGCGGGAGCGATTCACTACGAGCAGTACTTC. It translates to CASSPAGLAGAIHYEQYF. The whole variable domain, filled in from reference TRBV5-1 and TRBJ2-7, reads KAGVTQTPRYLIKTRGQQVTLSCSPISGHRSVSWYQQTPGQGLQFLFEYFSETQRNKGNFPGRFSGRQFSNSRSEMNVSTLELGDSALYLCASSPAGLAGAIHYEQYFGPGTRLTVT.